A selection of T cell receptor beta chains follows, all from one sample in a study of Ad26.COV2.S vaccination and SARS-CoV-2 variants. TCRdb's copy holds only in-frame clones and misses some; the assay was immunoSEQ multiplex PCR. Here the sample spans 360,000 or so clones, roughly 87% being singletons. The sequencing used peripheral blood, collected in a trial of Ad26.COV2.S vaccine versus placebo. Receptors were obtained from a person aged 18-60 years who received the Ad26.COV2.S COVID-19 vaccine or a placebo. Each CDR3 is given with its conserved first and last residue. A D gene is named only where the DNA matches it firmly. Clone size appears in some rows only: once, few, many, or a class for an expanded clone.

D: .; size: .; J: TRBJ2-3; V: TRBV5-1; DNA: TGCGCCAGCAGCTTAACGACAGATACGCAGTATTTT; CDR3: CASSLTTDTQYF
D: .; size: .; J: TRBJ2-3; V: TRBV2; DNA: TGTGCCATCCCAGTAAGGCTTACGCAGTATTTT; CDR3: CAIPVRLTQYF
D: .; size: few; J: TRBJ1-1; V: TRBV19; DNA: TGTGCCAGTAGTATAAAAGGGGAGGTGAACACTGAAGCTTTCTTT; CDR3: CASSIKGEVNTEAFF
D: TRBD2; size: .; J: TRBJ2-5; V: TRBV6-2/TRBV6-3; DNA: TGTGCCAGCAGTCAACTAGCGGGGGGGTTGCAAGAGACCCAGTACTTC; CDR3: CASSQLAGGLQETQYF
D: .; size: .; J: TRBJ2-3; V: TRBV6-5; DNA: TGTGCCAGCAGTCAGAATACGCAGTATTTT; CDR3: CASSQNTQYF
D: TRBD1; size: .; J: TRBJ2-1; V: TRBV4-1; DNA: TGCGCCAGCAGCCTACAACAGGGGGCGCTGATCAATGAGCAGTTCTTC; CDR3: CASSLQQGALINEQFF
D: .; size: once; J: TRBJ1-2; V: TRBV4-2; DNA: TGTGCCAGCAGCCAAGGCCCCCTCCTCTATGGCTACACCTTC; CDR3: CASSQGPLLYGYTF
D: .; size: once; J: TRBJ2-7; V: TRBV2; DNA: TGTGCCAGCAAATTGGACAGAAATGGGTCCTACGAGCAGTACTTC; CDR3: CASKLDRNGSYEQYF
D: .; size: once; J: TRBJ1-4; V: TRBV5-1; DNA: TGCGCCAGCAGCGGCTTGGGGGGAGTTGGTGAAAAACTGTTTTTT; CDR3: CASSGLGGVGEKLFF
D: TRBD2; size: .; J: TRBJ2-7; V: TRBV11-2; DNA: TGTGCCAGCAGCTTACCCCAGACTAGCGGGTCGTACGAGCAGTACTTC; CDR3: CASSLPQTSGSYEQYF
D: .; size: many; J: TRBJ1-5; V: TRBV7-2; DNA: TGTGCCAGCAGCTTAGCCCCACGGAATCAGCCCCAGCATTTT; CDR3: CASSLAPRNQPQHF
D: .; size: .; J: TRBJ1-1; V: TRBV4-1; DNA: TGCGCCAGCAGCCAGGTCCGGGCGGACACTGAAGCTTTCTTT; CDR3: CASSQVRADTEAFF
D: .; size: once; J: TRBJ2-7; V: TRBV11-1; DNA: TGTGCCAGCAGCTTATCTCGCCTTGGGGGCTACGAGCAGTACTTC; CDR3: CASSLSRLGGYEQYF
D: .; size: .; J: TRBJ1-1; V: TRBV4-2; DNA: TGTGCCAGCAGCCAGACCGGGACTGGGTGGACTGAAGCTTTCTTT; CDR3: CASSQTGTGWTEAFF
D: TRBD1; size: few; J: TRBJ1-2; V: TRBV29-1; DNA: TGCAGCGCCGGTGGGGACAGTTACTATGGCTACACCTTC; CDR3: CSAGGDSYYGYTF
D: TRBD1; size: .; J: TRBJ2-7; V: TRBV2; DNA: TGTGCCAGCCTAATGGGGACAGGGAGATCCTACGAGCAGTACTTC; CDR3: CASLMGTGRSYEQYF